Below are 23 T cell receptor beta chains sequenced from a single sample in a study of cytomegalovirus exposure and HLA in healthy donors. Vbeta (60) and Jbeta (13) primers were used in the PCR. Clones were read by immunoSEQ multiplex PCR, and TCRdb kept only the in-frame ones, dropping some. This sample has some 130,000 clones, with about 75% found just once. The sequencing input was PBMCs. These receptors all come from a man younger than 40 in good health and CMV-seronegative.

Comments on this clone: An end of the junction does not agree with germline; a read error may underlie this. The J gene is TRBJ2-7, the V gene TRBV5-4, with 10 bases aligning to TRBD2. The CDR3 is 14 amino acids. CDR1 is SGHNT and CDR2 is YYREEE in the germline V gene (reference sequence). The CDR3 DNA reads as TGTGCCAGCAGCCCACTAGCGGGATCCTACAGAGAGGACTTC. Its protein product is CASSPLAGSYREDF.

V and J are TRBV28 and TRBJ1-2; tentatively, D is TRBD1 (6 bases). The germline CDR1 and CDR2 sequences are MDHEN and SYDVKM. V was cut by 8 bases and J by 3 bases, with 13 bases left in between. The CDR3 extends over 13 amino acids. This CDR3 reads CASAGAGDYGYTF. The CDR3 DNA sequence: TGTGCCAGCGCCGGGGCAGGGGACTATGGCTACACCTTC.

This clone was found a few times. The chain carries TRBV5-1 and TRBJ1-3; D uncertain. The ends were cut back, 4 bases at V and 0 bases at J, with 8 bases in the middle. Germline CDR1 SGHRS, CDR2 YFSETQ. The CDR3 runs 14 residues. CDR3 residues: CASSLGSSGNTIYF. The CDR3 DNA reads TGCGCCAGCAGCCTAGGAAGCTCTGGAAACACCATATATTTT.

This clone was recorded once. CDR3: CASSIRTGRWAFF. The CDR3 DNA is TGTGCCAGCAGTATCCGGACCGGGAGATGGGCTTTCTTT. The chain employs TRBV28 and TRBJ1-1; D is uncertain. The CDR3 sequence is 13 residues long. V was trimmed by 5 bases and J by 11 bases, leaving 18 bases between them. Germline V gene lookup returns CDR1 MDHEN and CDR2 SYDVKM.

The chain uses TRBV27 and TRBJ2-7; 8 bases are a match to TRBD2. The CDR3 consists of 15 residues. Germline trimming cut 4 bases from V and 3 bases from J; bases unmatched to any gene: 8. The germline V gene encodes CDR1 MNHEY and CDR2 SMNVEV (reference sequence). The CDR3 here is CASSSNSGSYYEQYF. CDR3 coding DNA: TGTGCCAGCAGTTCCAACAGCGGGAGTTACTACGAGCAGTACTTC.

This rearrangement joins TRBV7-8 to TRBJ1-1; maybe TRBD1 (6 bases). This CDR3 is 15 amino acids long. Between the trimmed V and J ends, which lost 5 bases and 4 bases, there was a span of 17 bases. Germline loops: CDR1 SGHVS, CDR2 FQNEAQ. CDR3 sequence reads: CASSPATGTITEAFF. CDR3 DNA sequence: TGTGCCAGCAGCCCGGCAACAGGGACGATCACTGAAGCTTTCTTT. Combining the CDR3 with reference TRBV7-8 and TRBJ1-1 gives the whole variable domain GAGVSQSPRYKVAKRGQDVALRCDPISGHVSLFWYQQALGQGPEFLTYFQNEAQLDKSGLPSDRFFAERPEGSVSTLKIQRTQQEDSAVYLCASSPATGTITEAFFGQGTRLTVV.

The CDR3 coding sequence is TGTGCCAGCAGACGAGAGGGAACTAATTATCAGCCCCAGCATTTT. Its protein is CASRREGTNYQPQHF. This sequence joins TRBV28 and TRBJ1-5; D is undetermined. The V and J ends lost 6 bases and 5 bases respectively, with 17 bases between them. The CDR3 has 15 residues. Germline V lookup: CDR1 MDHEN, CDR2 SYDVKM.

V gene TRBV4-2 combines with J gene TRBJ1-1; TRBD1 is a possible D gene (6 bases). Germline V CDR1 and CDR2: LGHNA, YNFKEQ. Trimming cost V 7 bases and J 3 bases, with 18 bases left between them. The CDR3 length is 15 residues. The CDR3 DNA reads as TGTGCCAGCAACCGGGGCACAGGGAGAGACACTGAAGCTTTCTTT. Protein product: CASNRGTGRDTEAFF.

The V gene is TRBV5-1, the J gene TRBJ1-1, with D unresolved. Looked up from germline, CDR1 is SGHRS and CDR2 is YFSETQ. V dropped 0 bases and J dropped 1 base, with 13 bases sitting between them. There are 16 residues in the CDR3. DNA for the CDR3: TGCGCCAGCAGCTTGGGGCATGAGGTACCGAACACTGAAGCTTTCTTT. Its protein is CASSLGHEVPNTEAFF.

This chain links TRBV6-1 with TRBJ2-5; a weak D match, TRBD1 (6 bases). Looked up from germline, CDR1 is MNHNS and CDR2 is SASEGT. The CDR3 loop spans 14 amino acids. Trimming pared 5 bases from V and 2 bases from J, leaving 12 bases between. CDR3 sequence: CASSPRTAQETQYF. CDR3 coding DNA: TGTGCCAGCAGTCCGAGGACAGCTCAAGAGACCCAGTACTTC.

The chain joins TRBV2 to TRBJ1-6; tentative D call: TRBD1 (6 bases). Germline assignment: CDR1 SNHLY and CDR2 FYNNEI. Trimming removed 5 bases from V and 9 bases from J, with 17 bases in between. The CDR3 contains 15 residues. The CDR3 DNA is TGTGCCAGCAGTCCTTCGGCGGGGGGGCGTTCACCCCTCCACTTT. Its protein product is CASSPSAGGRSPLHF.

This chain uses TRBV15 with TRBJ1-1; D is possibly TRBD1 (6 bases). CDR1 LNHNV and CDR2 YYDKDF come from the germline V gene (reference sequence). The CDR3 covers 14 residues. The V end was cut by 4 bases, the J end by 5 bases, with 14 bases between. Here the CDR3 reads CATSTGQILTEAFF. CDR3 coding DNA: TGTGCCACCAGCACCGGACAGATTTTAACTGAAGCTTTCTTT.

The count of this clone is one. This rearrangement joins TRBV2 to TRBJ1-1; 7 nucleotides match TRBD1. After removal of 9 bases from V and 0 bases from J, the junction contained 10 bases not matched to a gene. The CDR3 length is 15 residues. Germline assignment: CDR1 SNHLY and CDR2 FYNNEI. The CDR3 loop is CARIKPGTVNTEAFF. As DNA, the CDR3 is TGTGCCAGAATTAAACCCGGGACAGTGAACACTGAAGCTTTCTTT.

The chain uses TRBV11-2 and TRBJ2-5; possibly TRBD1 for D (6 bases). CDR3 size: 15 residues. Germline CDR1 and CDR2: SGHAT and FQNNGV. V was trimmed by 5 bases and J by 5 bases, leaving 18 bases between them. Here the CDR3 reads CASSQLQGSGETQYF. CDR3 bases: TGTGCCAGCAGCCAATTACAGGGTTCAGGGGAGACCCAGTACTTC.

V is TRBV7-9 and J is TRBJ2-1, with D tentatively TRBD2 (6 bases). V lost 0 bases and J 7 bases, leaving 7 bases between the germline ends. Germline assignment: CDR1 SEHNR and CDR2 FQNEAQ (reference sequence). The CDR3 sequence is 13 residues long. CDR3 coding DNA: TGTGCCAGCAGCTTAGCGGGGACTAATGAGCAGTTCTTC. Amino acids: CASSLAGTNEQFF.

This clone was seen a single time. Compared with germline, one end of the junction differs, possibly owing to a read error. At the DNA level, this CDR3 is encoded by other sequences in the same sample as well. This CDR3 is CASSLWGENTGELFF. The CDR3 nucleotides are TGCGCCAGTAGCTTGTGGGGAGAGAACACCGGGGAGCTGTTTTTT. V and J are TRBV5-1 and TRBJ2-2; a possible D gene is TRBD2 (5 bases). CDR1 and CDR2 (germline): SGHRS, YFSETQ. The CDR3 totals 15 residues.

The chain carries TRBV6-6 and TRBJ1-2, with D possibly TRBD1 on 6 matching bases. CDR1 and CDR2 (germline): MNHNY, SVGAGI (reference sequence). Trimming removed 6 bases at V and 8 bases at J, with 10 bases between. The CDR3 length is 11 residues. CDR3 sequence reads: CASRAGEGYTF. In nucleotides, the CDR3 is TGTGCCAGCAGAGCAGGGGAAGGCTACACCTTC.

This chain links TRBV28 with TRBJ1-2; 10 bases are a match to TRBD1. Germline V lookup: CDR1 MDHEN, CDR2 SYDVKM. V trimming: 0 bases; J trimming: 4 bases; junction bases outside the gene matches: 2. The CDR3 has 15 amino acids. The CDR3 sequence is CASSLWGQGTYGYTF. In DNA, the CDR3 is TGTGCCAGCAGTTTATGGGGACAGGGGACCTATGGCTACACCTTC.

The genes are TRBV2 and TRBJ2-7, with D unclear. This CDR3 is built from 12 residues. CDR1 and CDR2 (germline): SNHLY, FYNNEI. V dropped 8 bases and J dropped 0 bases, with 8 bases sitting between them. CDR3 protein: CASQADSYEQYF. Written as DNA, the CDR3 is TGTGCCAGCCAGGCAGACTCCTACGAGCAGTACTTC.

The chain has TRBV7-8 and TRBJ2-7; 10 bases map to TRBD1. CDR3 size: 14 residues. Germline V CDR1 and CDR2: SGHVS, FQNEAQ. V shed 3 bases, J shed 3 bases, and the junction held 2 bases outside the gene matches. The CDR3 loop reads CASSFDRGHYEQYF. The CDR3 DNA sequence: TGTGCCAGCAGCTTCGACAGGGGGCACTACGAGCAGTACTTC. Variable domain in full (rest from reference TRBV7-8 and TRBJ2-7): GAGVSQSPRYKVAKRGQDVALRCDPISGHVSLFWYQQALGQGPEFLTYFQNEAQLDKSGLPSDRFFAERPEGSVSTLKIQRTQQEDSAVYLCASSFDRGHYEQYFGPGTRLTVT.

The V call is TRBV4-2, the J call TRBJ2-3, with TRBD2 identical over 11 bases. The CDR3 length is 18 residues. Losses at the gene ends were 0 bases for V and 3 bases for J; bases not matched to a gene: 8. The germline CDR1 and CDR2 sequences are LGHNA and YNFKEQ. The CDR3 DNA reads TGTGCCAGCAGCCAAGATAGTCCCCGACTAGCGGGGACAGATACGCAGTATTTT. It specifies CASSQDSPRLAGTDTQYF.

This sequence joins TRBV5-1 and TRBJ1-1, with unresolved D. There are 13 residues in the CDR3. The germline V gene has CDR1 SGHRS and CDR2 YFSETQ. The V end lost 5 bases, the J end lost 2 bases, and 10 bases lay between the germline ends. CDR3 protein: CASRPNTNTEAFF. The CDR3 DNA is TGCGCCAGCAGACCCAATACTAACACTGAAGCTTTCTTT.

The chain couples TRBV28 to TRBJ1-2; 9 bases align to TRBD1. This CDR3 has 13 residues. V shed 4 bases and J 7 bases; nucleotides not matched to a gene: 4. Germline lookup yields CDR1 MDHEN and CDR2 SYDVKM. CDR3 protein: CASSSTGGIGYTF. The CDR3 DNA follows: TGTGCCAGCAGTTCGACAGGGGGGATTGGCTACACCTTC.